The TCR beta chain described here comes from a study of cytomegalovirus exposure and HLA in healthy donors. With 60 Vbeta and 13 Jbeta primers, the PCR was carried out. TCRdb keeps only in-frame clones here, not all; method: immunoSEQ multiplex PCR. The sample shows under 200,000 clones, around 80% of them seen only once. General study findings and limits: In a later analysis, a missense DCLRE1C variant was linked to TCR beta V- and J-gene trimming.

Of note for this clone: Antigen unknown. The junction does not match germline at one end; this may be a read error. This same CDR3 is encoded by further DNA sequences in the sample.

This TCR was sampled from a woman between 40 and 50 years old in good health and CMV-seronegative. The source material was PBMCs.

The CDR3 nucleotides read TGTGCCAGCAGTGACACCACAGGCGACACTGAGGCTTTCTTT. As protein: CASSDTTGDTEAFF. The chain carries TRBV25-1 and TRBJ1-1; possible D gene TRBD1, 5 bases. The CDR3 spans 14 residues. CDR1 is MGHDK, CDR2 SYGVNS, per germline.